The 32 T cell receptor beta chains below come from one sample, sequenced in a study of blood T cell repertoires in COVID-19. The data were produced by immunoSEQ multiplex PCR, yet TCRdb's version contains in-frame clones alone and is incomplete. The table shows some 100,000 clones, with roughly 90% occurring only once. Sequenced: peripheral blood. Every receptor here comes from a man in his sixties or seventies with acute or convalescent COVID-19.

V usage is TRBV6-2 or TRBV6-3 and J usage is TRBJ2-1; TRBD2 might be the D (5 bases). V dropped 6 bases and J dropped 0 bases, with 15 bases sitting between them. From germline, CDR1 is MNHEY and CDR2 SVGEGT. There are 16 residues in the CDR3. This CDR3 is CASSPFEGSSYNEQFF. The CDR3 bases are TGTGCCAGCAGCCCTTTCGAGGGAAGCTCCTACAATGAGCAGTTCTTC.

Only one count was recorded for this clone. The rearrangement uses TRBV12-2 and TRBJ1-3; the listed D gene, TRBD1, was not tested against the DNA. TRBV12-2 counts as a pseudogene. The CDR3 totals 17 residues. The CDR3 coding sequence is TGTGCAAGTCGCTCGGGGTTAACGGGACAGGGGGGAAACACCATATATTTT. This translates into CASRSGLTGQGGNTIYF.

The rearrangement links TRBV20-1 to TRBJ2-1; D is ambiguous. Germline CDR1 and CDR2: DFQATT and SNEGSKA (reference sequence). The CDR3 totals 11 residues. V lost 3 bases and J 10 bases, leaving 10 bases between the germline ends. CDR3 in amino acids: CSASLLHEQFF. CDR3 in DNA: TGCAGTGCTAGCTTGTTACACGAGCAGTTCTTC.

The gene calls are TRBV11-2 and TRBJ2-2, with a tentative D call TRBD2 (6 bases). V was trimmed by 3 bases and J by 4 bases, leaving 21 bases between them. The length of the CDR3 is 18 residues. The V gene's germline CDR1 is SGHAT and CDR2 FQNNGV. In DNA, the CDR3 is TGTGCCAGCAGCTTCCCCTTTAGGGGCTTGGGGGGCACCGGGGAGCTGTTTTTT. The encoded protein is CASSFPFRGLGGTGELFF.

The chain combines TRBV21-1 with TRBJ2-1; no DNA check was done on the table's D call, TRBD2. TRBV21-1 is deemed a pseudogene. The CDR3 length is 16 residues. CDR3 sequence reads: CASTPRTSRSYNEQFF. The CDR3 DNA reads TGTGCCAGCACCCCCCGGACTAGCAGGTCCTACAATGAGCAGTTCTTC.

The V and J genes are TRBV5-1 and TRBJ1-2; no definite D call. The CDR3 consists of 15 residues. Trimming pared 0 bases from V and 0 bases from J, leaving 9 bases between. Germline CDR1 SGHRS, CDR2 YFSETQ. In nucleotides, the CDR3 is TGCGCCAGCAGCTTGGAACAAATCACTAACTATGGCTACACCTTC. This gives the protein CASSLEQITNYGYTF.

The chain is built from TRBV27 and TRBJ2-3; D call uncertain. Germline CDR1 reads MNHEY; CDR2 reads SMNVEV (reference sequence). Trimming shortened V by 2 bases and J by 7 bases, and 7 bases separated the two germline ends. The CDR3 has 12 residues. CDR3 sequence: CASSLRGNTQYF. CDR3 DNA sequence: TGTGCCAGCAGTTTACGAGGCAATACGCAGTATTTT.

V and J are TRBV27 and TRBJ1-1; TRBD1 aligns across 7 bases. The ends lost 6 bases at V and 1 base at J; junction bases unmatched: 2. Germline CDR1 reads MNHEY; CDR2 reads SMNVEV (reference sequence). The CDR3 has 13 residues. The CDR3 DNA is TGTGCCAGCAGCCGACAGGGGAACACTGAAGCTTTCTTT. Translation gives CASSRQGNTEAFF.

The chain links TRBV30 to TRBJ1-5; weak D call: TRBD1 (6 bases). Germline values: CDR1 GTSNPN, CDR2 SVGIG (reference sequence). This CDR3 is 17 amino acids long. V was shortened by 3 bases and J by 0 bases, with 18 bases between the two germline ends. The CDR3 region has the DNA TGTGCCTGGAGCCCGCAGGGGAGAGGTAGTAGCAATCAGCCCCAGCATTTT. Encoded protein: CAWSPQGRGSSNQPQHF.

The chain carries TRBV4-3 and TRBJ2-1; TRBD2 might be the D (5 bases). Germline loops: CDR1 LGHNA, CDR2 YSLEER. V lost 0 bases and J lost 2, with 14 bases in between. The CDR3 is 17 amino acids. The chain's CDR3 is CASSQDRETITYNEQFF. The CDR3, as DNA: TGCGCCAGCAGCCAAGATCGAGAGACTATTACCTACAATGAGCAGTTCTTC.

The chain joins TRBV28 to TRBJ1-2; TRBD1 aligns across 7 bases. The V and J ends lost 5 bases and 14 bases, in that order; junction bases with no gene match: 14. The CDR3 runs to 13 residues. The germline gives CDR1 MDHEN, CDR2 SYDVKM. Here the CDR3 DNA reads TGTGCCAGCAGTCATGGACAGGCAGTGAAATATACCTTC. As protein: CASSHGQAVKYTF.

The V call is TRBV11-1, the J call TRBJ2-1; the D gene is possibly TRBD2 (6 bases). This CDR3 is built from 13 residues. Germline CDR1 is SGHAT and CDR2 is FQDESV (reference sequence). Between the trimmed V and J ends, which lost 7 bases and 2 bases, there was a span of 9 bases. The DNA for the CDR3 is TGTGCCAGCATGAGACTAGCCTACAATGAGCAGTTCTTC. This translates into CASMRLAYNEQFF. The entire variable domain, with the rest obtained from reference TRBV11-1 and TRBJ2-1, is as follows: EAEVAQSPRYKITEKSQAVAFWCDPISGHATLYWYRQILGQGPELLVQFQDESVVDDSQLPKDRFSAERLKGVDSTLKIQPAELGDSAMYLCASMRLAYNEQFFGPGTRLTVL.

This sequence joins TRBV5-8 and TRBJ2-2; 13 positions match TRBD2. V was pared by 4 bases and J by 2 bases, with 5 bases of the junction left unmatched. This CDR3 has 17 amino acids. Germline V gene data show CDR1 as SGHTS and CDR2 as YDEGEE. For the CDR3, the DNA is TGTGCCAGCAGCCCGGGACTAGCGGGACACAACACCGGGGAGCTGTTTTTT. It is translated as CASSPGLAGHNTGELFF.

This clone was observed a handful of times. The chain links TRBV30 to TRBJ1-1; D is undetermined. The V and J ends lost 4 bases and 7 bases respectively, with 13 bases between them. CDR1 is GTSNPN and CDR2 is SVGIG in the germline V gene (reference sequence). The CDR3 consists of 12 residues. The CDR3 reads CAWMIRGREAFF. CDR3 nucleotides: TGTGCCTGGATGATACGAGGCCGTGAAGCTTTCTTT.

The rearrangement links TRBV29-1 to TRBJ2-4; possibly TRBD1 for D (6 bases). Trimming shortened V by 6 bases and J by 6 bases, and 15 bases separated the two germline ends. Germline lookup yields CDR1 SQVTM and CDR2 ANQGSEA. The CDR3 sequence is 13 residues long. The CDR3 here is CSVGRTDANIQYF. The CDR3 nucleotides are TGCAGCGTCGGTCGGACAGACGCAAACATTCAGTACTTC.

The J gene is TRBJ2-2, the V gene TRBV29-1; D perhaps matches TRBD1 (6 bases). Deletions cut 6 bases from V and 1 base from J, with 9 bases between. Germline V gene sequence: CDR1 SQVTM, CDR2 ANQGSEA. The CDR3 runs 13 residues. The CDR3 region has the DNA TGCAGCGTAACGGGACAGAACACCGGGGAGCTGTTTTTT. Translated: CSVTGQNTGELFF.

This clone was detected only once. V gene TRBV7-2 combines with J gene TRBJ2-1; TRBD2 aligns across 13 bases. The CDR3 is 17 residues long. The ends lost 2 bases at V and 9 bases at J; junction bases unmatched: 10. Looked up from germline, CDR1 is SGHTA and CDR2 is FQGNSA. The CDR3 spells CASSLLGPTSGRIEQFF. DNA for the CDR3: TGTGCCAGCAGCTTATTGGGTCCGACTAGCGGGAGGATTGAGCAGTTCTTC.

The genes are TRBV28 and TRBJ1-2; TRBD1 matches at 9 bases. This CDR3 is built from 16 residues. V shed 3 bases and J 8 bases; nucleotides not matched to a gene: 13. CDR1 is MDHEN, CDR2 SYDVKM, per germline. CDR3 DNA sequence: TGTGCCAGCAGTTTCCAACTCGGGACAGGGAGCCAGGGCTACACCTTC. It specifies CASSFQLGTGSQGYTF.

The chain recombines TRBV14 with TRBJ2-5, with D maybe TRBD2 (5 bases). The CDR3 is made up of 17 amino acids. V was pared by 0 bases and J by 4 bases, with 18 bases between. CDR1 and CDR2 from the germline V gene are SGHDN and FVKESK. CDR3: CASSQDILRETRETQYF. The DNA of the CDR3 is TGTGCCAGCAGCCAAGACATCTTACGGGAAACACGAGAGACCCAGTACTTC.

This clone occurred once. The rearrangement joins TRBV6-1 to TRBJ2-4; D gene ambiguous. There are 13 residues in the CDR3. CDR1 MNHNS and CDR2 SASEGT come from the germline V gene. The ends were cut back, 6 bases at V and 6 bases at J, with 12 bases in the middle. CDR3 DNA sequence: TGTGCCAGCAGCCTCACCTCGGTAAACATTCAGTACTTC. Its translation is CASSLTSVNIQYF.

The chain has TRBV9 and TRBJ2-3, with D possibly being TRBD2 (6 bases). From germline, CDR1 is SGDLS and CDR2 YYNGEE. The CDR3 is made up of 14 amino acids. Trimming cost V 4 bases and J 0 bases, with 9 bases left between them. The CDR3 DNA reads TGTGCCAGCAGCACGAGCGGGAGCACAGATACGCAGTATTTT. It encodes CASSTSGSTDTQYF.

The gene calls are TRBV5-1 and TRBJ2-7; possible D gene TRBD2, 6 bases. This CDR3 comprises 13 residues. Germline V gives CDR1 SGHRS, CDR2 YFSETQ. The V end was cut by 2 bases, the J end by 1 base, with 7 bases between. This CDR3 is CASSFAGSYEQYF. CDR3 bases: TGCGCCAGCAGCTTCGCGGGGTCCTACGAGCAGTACTTC.

This clone was recorded once. This chain links TRBV28 with TRBJ2-5, with TRBD2 as a possible D gene (6 bases). V lost 2 bases, J lost 4 bases, and 11 bases lay in between. Per germline, CDR1 MDHEN and CDR2 SYDVKM. The length of the CDR3 is 14 residues. The CDR3 protein is CASSLGGTLETQYF. CDR3 coding DNA: TGTGCCAGCAGTTTAGGCGGGACCCTAGAGACCCAGTACTTC.

This sequence joins TRBV5-1 and TRBJ1-5; possibly TRBD1 for D (5 bases). Germline V CDR1 and CDR2: SGHRS, YFSETQ. This CDR3 region has 14 residues. The V end was cut by 5 bases, the J end by 4 bases, with 13 bases between. The CDR3 here is CASSTGTPNQPQHF. CDR3 bases: TGCGCCAGCAGTACCGGGACTCCGAATCAGCCCCAGCATTTT.

The gene calls are TRBV3-1 (or the pseudogene TRBV3-2) and TRBJ2-5; TRBD1 aligns across 7 bases. Trimming took 0 bases from V and 5 from J; bases not matched to a gene: 9. The CDR3 totals 16 residues. CDR1 and CDR2 from the germline V gene are LGHDT and YNNKEL (reference sequence). The DNA for the CDR3 is TGTGCCAGCAGCCAAGACGGGAAAGGGGGCTGGGAGACCCAGTACTTC. Its translation is CASSQDGKGGWETQYF.

V usage is TRBV7-8 and J usage is TRBJ1-2; 7 bases align to TRBD1. Germline V lookup: CDR1 SGHVS, CDR2 FQNEAQ. This CDR3 is built from 13 residues. Unmatched junction bases numbered 4, after V lost 2 bases and J lost 7 bases. The CDR3 DNA follows: TGTGCCAGCAGCTTACGGGACAGTCGTGGCTACACCTTC. Protein sequence: CASSLRDSRGYTF. Based on the CDR3 plus reference TRBV7-8 and TRBJ1-2, the full variable domain is GAGVSQSPRYKVAKRGQDVALRCDPISGHVSLFWYQQALGQGPEFLTYFQNEAQLDKSGLPSDRFFAERPEGSVSTLKIQRTQQEDSAVYLCASSLRDSRGYTFGSGTRLTVV.

The chain uses TRBV5-1 and TRBJ1-1, with 12 positions matching TRBD1. The V gene's germline CDR1 is SGHRS and CDR2 YFSETQ. With 0 bases clipped from V and 6 bases from J, the junction kept 3 bases outside the gene matches. There are 15 residues in the CDR3. In nucleotides, the CDR3 is TGCGCCAGCAGCTTGGTGGGACAGGGGGCGCCTGAAGCTTTCTTT. It yields the protein CASSLVGQGAPEAFF. Filled out from reference TRBV5-1 and TRBJ1-1, the complete variable domain reads KAGVTQTPRYLIKTRGQQVTLSCSPISGHRSVSWYQQTPGQGLQFLFEYFSETQRNKGNFPGRFSGRQFSNSRSEMNVSTLELGDSALYLCASSLVGQGAPEAFFGQGTRLTVV.

J is TRBJ2-1 and V is TRBV5-1; 15 bases fit TRBD2. Germline CDR1 reads SGHRS; CDR2 reads YFSETQ. The CDR3 is 17 residues long. J gave up 2 bases and V 3 bases, and 3 bases lay outside the gene matches. CDR3 amino acids: CASSWTSGGAAYNEQFF. CDR3 coding DNA: TGCGCCAGCAGCTGGACTAGCGGGGGGGCTGCCTACAATGAGCAGTTCTTC. Full variable domain (missing parts from reference TRBV5-1 and TRBJ2-1): KAGVTQTPRYLIKTRGQQVTLSCSPISGHRSVSWYQQTPGQGLQFLFEYFSETQRNKGNFPGRFSGRQFSNSRSEMNVSTLELGDSALYLCASSWTSGGAAYNEQFFGPGTRLTVL.

The chain combines TRBV24-1 with TRBJ2-1; 7 positions agree with TRBD2. From germline, CDR1 is KGHDR and CDR2 SFDVKD. This CDR3 contains 24 residues. J was trimmed by 0 bases and V by 0 bases; bases with no gene match: 25. The CDR3 here is CATSDLRDHGPASGARSSYNEQFF. In nucleotides, the CDR3 is TGTGCCACCAGTGATTTGCGAGACCACGGGCCGGCTAGCGGCGCAAGGAGCTCCTACAATGAGCAGTTCTTC.

The chain recombines TRBV6-2 or TRBV6-3 with TRBJ1-2; D possibly corresponds to TRBD1 (6 bases). Trimming took 5 bases from V and 0 from J, leaving 13 bases between them. CDR3 length equals 15 residues. CDR1 MNHEY and CDR2 SVGEGT come from the germline V gene. The DNA for the CDR3 is TGTGCCAGCAGTGCTCAGGGGAGAGCTAACTATGGCTACACCTTC. The encoded protein is CASSAQGRANYGYTF.

The chain employs TRBV7-9 and TRBJ1-1; D unresolved. The CDR3 length is 14 residues. Germline assignment: CDR1 SEHNR and CDR2 FQNEAQ (reference sequence). V lost 2 bases, J lost 1 base, and 8 bases lay in between. CDR3 bases: TGTGCCAGCAGCTTATACAATAAGAACACTGAAGCTTTCTTT. It specifies CASSLYNKNTEAFF.

J is TRBJ2-5 and V is TRBV6-4, with 7 bases aligning to TRBD1. The CDR3 covers 15 residues. Germline CDR1 and CDR2: MRHNA and SNTAGT. With V trimmed by 6 bases and J by 3 bases, 10 bases remained unmatched. The DNA of the CDR3 is TGTGCCAGCAGCGGACGACAGGGAAGGGAAGAGACCCAGTACTTC. Its protein is CASSGRQGREETQYF.